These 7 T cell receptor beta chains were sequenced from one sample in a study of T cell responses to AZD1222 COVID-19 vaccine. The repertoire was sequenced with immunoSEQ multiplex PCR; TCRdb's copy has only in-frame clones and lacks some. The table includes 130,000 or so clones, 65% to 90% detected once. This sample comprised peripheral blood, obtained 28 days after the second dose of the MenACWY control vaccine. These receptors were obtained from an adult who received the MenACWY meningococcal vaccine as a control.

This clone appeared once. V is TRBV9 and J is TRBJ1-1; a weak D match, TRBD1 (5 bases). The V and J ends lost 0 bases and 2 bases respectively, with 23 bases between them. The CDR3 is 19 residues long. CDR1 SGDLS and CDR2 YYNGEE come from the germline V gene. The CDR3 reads CASSVDRWGRVGVNTEAFF. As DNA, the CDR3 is TGTGCCAGCAGCGTAGATCGATGGGGCAGGGTGGGAGTTAACACTGAAGCTTTCTTT.

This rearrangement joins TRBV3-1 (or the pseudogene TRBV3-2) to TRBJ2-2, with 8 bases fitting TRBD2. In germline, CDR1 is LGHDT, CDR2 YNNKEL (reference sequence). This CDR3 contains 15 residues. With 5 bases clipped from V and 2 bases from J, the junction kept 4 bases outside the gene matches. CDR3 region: CASSFSGDNTGELFF. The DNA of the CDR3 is TGTGCCAGCAGCTTTAGCGGGGACAACACCGGGGAGCTGTTTTTT.

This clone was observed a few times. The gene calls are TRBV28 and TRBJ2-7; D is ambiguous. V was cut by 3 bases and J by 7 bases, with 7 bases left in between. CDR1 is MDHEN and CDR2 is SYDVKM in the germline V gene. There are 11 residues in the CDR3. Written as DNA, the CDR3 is TGTGCCAGCAGTTTTCTTGGGGAGCAGTACTTC. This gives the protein CASSFLGEQYF.

The CDR3 loop reads CASSPRGGSEYF. Written as DNA, the CDR3 is TGTGCCAGCAGTCCCCGGGGGGGGTCGGAGTACTTC. The chain couples TRBV28 to TRBJ2-7, with TRBD2 matching over 8 bases. From germline, CDR1 is MDHEN and CDR2 SYDVKM. This CDR3 is 12 amino acids long. Germline trimming cut 5 bases from V and 11 bases from J; bases unmatched to any gene: 8.

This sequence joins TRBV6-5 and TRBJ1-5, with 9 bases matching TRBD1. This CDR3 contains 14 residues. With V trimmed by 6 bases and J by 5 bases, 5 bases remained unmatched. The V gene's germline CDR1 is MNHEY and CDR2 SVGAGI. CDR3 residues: CASRYRGRDQPQHF. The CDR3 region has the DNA TGTGCCAGCAGATACAGGGGGCGGGATCAGCCCCAGCATTTT.

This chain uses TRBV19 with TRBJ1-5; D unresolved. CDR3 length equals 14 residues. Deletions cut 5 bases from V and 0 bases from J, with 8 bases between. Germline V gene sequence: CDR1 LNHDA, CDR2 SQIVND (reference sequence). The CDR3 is CASSWVDSNQPQHF. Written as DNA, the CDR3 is TGTGCCAGTAGTTGGGTCGATAGCAATCAGCCCCAGCATTTT.

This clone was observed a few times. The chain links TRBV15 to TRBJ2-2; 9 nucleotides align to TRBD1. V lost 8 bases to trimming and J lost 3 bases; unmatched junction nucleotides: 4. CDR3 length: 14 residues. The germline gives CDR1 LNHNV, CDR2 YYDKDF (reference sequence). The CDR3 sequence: CATLRDRDTGELFF. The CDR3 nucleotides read TGTGCCACCCTCCGGGACAGGGACACCGGGGAGCTGTTTTTT.